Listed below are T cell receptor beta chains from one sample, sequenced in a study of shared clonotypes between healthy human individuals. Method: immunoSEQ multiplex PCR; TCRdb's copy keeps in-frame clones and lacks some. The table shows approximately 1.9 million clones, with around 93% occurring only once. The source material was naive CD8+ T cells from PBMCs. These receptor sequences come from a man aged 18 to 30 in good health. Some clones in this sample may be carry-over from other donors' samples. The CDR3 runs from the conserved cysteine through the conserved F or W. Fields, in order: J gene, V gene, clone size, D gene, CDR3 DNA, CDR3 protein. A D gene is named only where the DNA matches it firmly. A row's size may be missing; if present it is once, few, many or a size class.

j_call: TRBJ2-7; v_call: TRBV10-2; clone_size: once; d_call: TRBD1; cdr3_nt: TGCGCCAGCAGTGAGGGGCCAGGGGGATACGAGCAGTACTTC; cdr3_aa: CASSEGPGGYEQYF
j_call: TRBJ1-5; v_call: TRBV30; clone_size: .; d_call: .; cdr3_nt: TGTGCCTGGACCCTAGGCGGGAGCAATCAGCCCCAGCATTTT; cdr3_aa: CAWTLGGSNQPQHF
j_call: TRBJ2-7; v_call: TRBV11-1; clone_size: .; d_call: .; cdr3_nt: TGTGCCAGCAGCTTAGCGGTTCTGTACGAGCAGTACTTC; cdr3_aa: CASSLAVLYEQYF
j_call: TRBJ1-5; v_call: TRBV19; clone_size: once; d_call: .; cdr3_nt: TGTGCCAGTAGTATGGGCCAGGGCGCGGGGCCCCAGCATTTT; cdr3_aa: CASSMGQGAGPQHF
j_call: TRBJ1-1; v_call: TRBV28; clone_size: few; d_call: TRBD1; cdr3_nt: TGTGCCAGCAGTTCCGACAGGGCGAACACTGAAGCTTTCTTT; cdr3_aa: CASSSDRANTEAFF
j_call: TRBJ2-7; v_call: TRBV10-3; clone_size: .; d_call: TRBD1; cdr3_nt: TGTGCCATCAGGGTCGGGACAGCTACCTACGAGCAGTACTTC; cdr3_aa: CAIRVGTATYEQYF
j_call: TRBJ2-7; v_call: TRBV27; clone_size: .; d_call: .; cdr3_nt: TGTGCCAGCAGTTATGGGGGAGCCTCCTACGAGCAGTACTTC; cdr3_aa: CASSYGGASYEQYF
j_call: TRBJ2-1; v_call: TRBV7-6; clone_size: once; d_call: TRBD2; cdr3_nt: TGTGCCAGCAGCATCACTAGCGCCCACTCCTACAATGAGCAGTTCTTC; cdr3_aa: CASSITSAHSYNEQFF
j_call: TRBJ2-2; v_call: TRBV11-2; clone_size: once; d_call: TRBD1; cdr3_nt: TGTGCCAGCAGCCTCAGGGGGAACGGGGAGCTGTTTTTT; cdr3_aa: CASSLRGNGELFF
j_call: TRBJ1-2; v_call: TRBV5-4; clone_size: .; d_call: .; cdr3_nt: TGTGCCAGCAGCTTTTTAGGGACCTATGGCTACACCTTC; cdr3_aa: CASSFLGTYGYTF
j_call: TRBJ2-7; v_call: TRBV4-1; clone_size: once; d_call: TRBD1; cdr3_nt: TGCGCCAGCAGCCAAGCGACGACAGGGCCCGGGTACGAGCAGTACTTC; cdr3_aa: CASSQATTGPGYEQYF
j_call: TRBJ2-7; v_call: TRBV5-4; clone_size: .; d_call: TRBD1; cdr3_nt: TGTGCCAGCAGCTGGAGGACAGGGGGGAACCCCTACGAGCAGTACTTC; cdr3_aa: CASSWRTGGNPYEQYF
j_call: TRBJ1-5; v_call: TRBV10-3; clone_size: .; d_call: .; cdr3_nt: TGTGCCACCGACGCGGGGGAGGGGACGCGCAATCAGCCCCAGCATTTT; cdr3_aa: CATDAGEGTRNQPQHF
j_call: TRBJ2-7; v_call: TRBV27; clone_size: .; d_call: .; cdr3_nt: TGTGCCAGCAGTTTAGGGGCTGGGGCCGAGCAGTACTTC; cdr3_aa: CASSLGAGAEQYF
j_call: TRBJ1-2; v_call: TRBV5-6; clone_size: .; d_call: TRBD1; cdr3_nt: TGTGCCAGCAGCTACCTGACAGGGTCGGCCTATGGCTACACCTTC; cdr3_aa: CASSYLTGSAYGYTF
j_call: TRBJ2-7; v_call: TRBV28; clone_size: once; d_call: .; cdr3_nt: TGTGCCAGCAGTTTTAGTGGCAGAATCTACGAGCAGTACTTC; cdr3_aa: CASSFSGRIYEQYF
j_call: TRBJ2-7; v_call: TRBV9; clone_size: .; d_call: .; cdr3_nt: TGTGCCAGCAGCTTCCACCGGGACATTGGGGGGCACGAGCAGTACTTC; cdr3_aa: CASSFHRDIGGHEQYF
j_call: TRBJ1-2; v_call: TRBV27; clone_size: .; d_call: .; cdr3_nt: TGTGCCAGCAGTTCCATCTTGGGACGGGGAGATAATGGCTACACCTTC; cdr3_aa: CASSSILGRGDNGYTF
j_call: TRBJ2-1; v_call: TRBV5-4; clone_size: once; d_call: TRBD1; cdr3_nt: TGTGCCAGCAGCGAGACAGGGTGGAATGAGCAGTTCTTC; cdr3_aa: CASSETGWNEQFF
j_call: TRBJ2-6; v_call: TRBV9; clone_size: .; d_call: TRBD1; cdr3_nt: TGTGCCAGCAGCGCTAGGGACAGGGCCTCTGGGGCCAACGTCCTGACTTTC; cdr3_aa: CASSARDRASGANVLTF
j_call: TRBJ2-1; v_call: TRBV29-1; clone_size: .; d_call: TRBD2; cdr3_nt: TGCAGCGTTGGGCGGCGGGAGAGGGGCAATGAGCAGTTCTTC; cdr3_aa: CSVGRRERGNEQFF
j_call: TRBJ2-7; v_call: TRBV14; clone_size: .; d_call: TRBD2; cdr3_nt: TGTGCCAGCAGCCCTATTAGCGGGAGGTGGTACGAGCAGTACTTC; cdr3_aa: CASSPISGRWYEQYF
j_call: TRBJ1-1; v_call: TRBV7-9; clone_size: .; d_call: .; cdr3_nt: TGTGCCAGCAGCTTTCCCGAAGAACTGAACACTGAAGCTTTCTTT; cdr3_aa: CASSFPEELNTEAFF
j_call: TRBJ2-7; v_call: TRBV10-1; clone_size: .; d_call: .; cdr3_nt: TGCGCCAGCAGTGAGTCGTCGGGGGGCATCGACGAGCAGTACTTC; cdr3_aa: CASSESSGGIDEQYF
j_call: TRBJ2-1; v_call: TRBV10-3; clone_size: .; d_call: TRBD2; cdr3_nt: TGTGCCATCTGGGAGGGGAACACCTACAATGAGCAGTTCTTC; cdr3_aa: CAIWEGNTYNEQFF
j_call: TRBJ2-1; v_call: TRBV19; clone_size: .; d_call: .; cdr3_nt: TGTGCCAGTACCGTCACAGGATCCTACAATGAGCAGTTCTTC; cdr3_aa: CASTVTGSYNEQFF
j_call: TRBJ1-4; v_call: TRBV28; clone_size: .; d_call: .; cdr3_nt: TGTGCCAGCACCGACCTCCTCAGGGGACCCAATGAAAAACTGTTTTTT; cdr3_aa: CASTDLLRGPNEKLFF
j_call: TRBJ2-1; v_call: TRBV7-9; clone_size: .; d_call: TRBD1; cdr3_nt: TGTGCCAGCAGCTTAGGGGGCAGGGACAGACATCCCTACAATGAGCAGTTCTTC; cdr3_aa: CASSLGGRDRHPYNEQFF